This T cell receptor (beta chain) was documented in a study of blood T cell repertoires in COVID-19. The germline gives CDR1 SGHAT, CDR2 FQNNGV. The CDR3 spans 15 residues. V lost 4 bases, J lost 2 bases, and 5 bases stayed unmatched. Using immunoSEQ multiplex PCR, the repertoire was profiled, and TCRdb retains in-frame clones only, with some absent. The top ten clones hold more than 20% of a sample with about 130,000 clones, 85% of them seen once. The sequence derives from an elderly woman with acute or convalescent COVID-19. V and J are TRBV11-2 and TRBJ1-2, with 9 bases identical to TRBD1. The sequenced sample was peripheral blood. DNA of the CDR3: TGTGCCAGCAGCTCCACAGGGGGCGGAAACTATGGCTACACCTTC. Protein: CASSSTGGGNYGYTF.